This T cell receptor beta chain was captured by sequencing in a study of Graves' ophthalmopathy and Graves' hyperthyroidism. Study-wide points: The study's model predicted ophthalmopathy progression at roughly 64% sensitivity and 72% to 85% specificity.

Scientists amplified the TCR beta CDR3 regions from RNA transcripts. Following a first-round RT-PCR that used HTBI primers, a second-round multiplex PCR was carried out. TCRdb re-analysed the multiplex PCR reads in MiXCR, keeping a single row per CDR3 protein. Among 200,000 to 300,000 distinct CDR3 sequences, less than 55% were seen once, and the ten largest hold around half. About this clonotype: Its matching antigen is unknown.

The CDR3 is 17 amino acids. The ends lost 5 bases at V and 3 bases at J; junction bases unmatched: 11. Germline assignment: CDR1 LNHDA and CDR2 SQIVND (reference sequence). The receptor was derived from an adult man with Graves' ophthalmopathy. Sequenced material: peripheral blood. The chain links TRBV19 to TRBJ1-4; 8 bases match TRBD1. The CDR3 is CASSDRRQGSSNEKLFF. The CDR3 nucleotides read TGTGCCAGTAGTGACCGGAGACAGGGGTCCTCTAATGAAAAACTGTTTTTT.